The present T cell receptor beta chain was sequenced within a study of breast tumors, draining lymph nodes, adjacent tissues. The CDR3 is 16 amino acids. J gave up 2 bases and V 3 bases, and 4 bases lay outside the gene matches. In germline, CDR1 is KGHSH, CDR2 LQKENI. A few counts support this clonotype. Antigen specificity is unknown. Samples came from axillary lymph nodes draining the breast cancer. TCRdb used MiXCR to reprocess the multiplex PCR reads, holding one entry per CDR3 protein. The table shows 130,000 or so distinct CDR3 sequences, with approximately 20% occurring only once. The study's findings and limits: Compared with basal-like, luminal-like tumors shared significantly more repertoire with nontumor tissue. Tumor TCR diversity was below lymph nodes but above nontumor tissue.

V is TRBV18 and J is TRBJ2-5; TRBD2 matches at 12 bases. Sequenced material: axillary lymph node tissue. The TCR comes from a female donor with breast cancer. Some clones in this sample may be carry-over from other donors' samples. The CDR3 loop reads CASSPRTSGTQETQYF. CDR3 bases: TGTGCCAGCTCACCCCGGACTAGCGGGACTCAAGAGACCCAGTACTTC. Together with reference TRBV18 and TRBJ2-5, the CDR3 gives the full variable domain: NAGVMQNPRHLVRRRGQEARLRCSPMKGHSHVYWYRQLPEEGLKFMVYLQKENIIDESGMPKERFSAEFPKEGPSILRIQQVVRGDSAAYFCASSPRTSGTQETQYFGPGTRLLVL.